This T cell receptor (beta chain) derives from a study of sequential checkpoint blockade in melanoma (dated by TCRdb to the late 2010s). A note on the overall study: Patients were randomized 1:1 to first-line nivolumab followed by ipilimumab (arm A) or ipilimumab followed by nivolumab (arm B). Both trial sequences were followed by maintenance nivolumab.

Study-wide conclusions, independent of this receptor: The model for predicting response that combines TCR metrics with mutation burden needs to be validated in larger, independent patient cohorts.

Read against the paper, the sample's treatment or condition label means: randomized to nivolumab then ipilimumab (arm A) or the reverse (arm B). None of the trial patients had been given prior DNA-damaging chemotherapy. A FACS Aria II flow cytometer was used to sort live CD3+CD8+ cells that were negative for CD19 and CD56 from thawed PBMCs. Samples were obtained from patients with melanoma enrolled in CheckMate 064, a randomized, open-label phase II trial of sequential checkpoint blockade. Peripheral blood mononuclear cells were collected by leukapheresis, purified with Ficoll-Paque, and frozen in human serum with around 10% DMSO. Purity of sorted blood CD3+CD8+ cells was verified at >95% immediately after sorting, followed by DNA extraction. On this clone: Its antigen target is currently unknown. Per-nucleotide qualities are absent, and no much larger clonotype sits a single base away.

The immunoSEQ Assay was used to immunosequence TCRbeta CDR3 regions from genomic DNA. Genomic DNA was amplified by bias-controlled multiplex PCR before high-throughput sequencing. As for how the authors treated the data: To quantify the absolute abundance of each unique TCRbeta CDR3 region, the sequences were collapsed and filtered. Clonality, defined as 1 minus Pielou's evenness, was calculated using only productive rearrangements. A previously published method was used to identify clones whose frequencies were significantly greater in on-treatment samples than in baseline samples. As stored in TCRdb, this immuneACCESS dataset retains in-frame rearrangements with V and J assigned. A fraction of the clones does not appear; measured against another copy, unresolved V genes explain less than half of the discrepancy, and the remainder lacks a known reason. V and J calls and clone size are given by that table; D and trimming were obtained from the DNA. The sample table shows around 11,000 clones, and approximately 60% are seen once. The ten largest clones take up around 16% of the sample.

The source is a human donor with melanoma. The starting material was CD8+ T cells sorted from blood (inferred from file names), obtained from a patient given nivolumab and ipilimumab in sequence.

The CDR3 has the sequence CAWNLGGGMNTEAFF. The DNA sequence is given as TGTGCCTGGAATCTAGGTGGGGGGATGAACACTGAAGCTTTCTTT. The chain links TRBV30 with TRBJ1-1; TRBD1 is possibly the D segment (5 matching bases). Trimming costs V 4 bases and J 0 bases, and their ends lie 15 bases apart. The CDR3 measures 15 amino acids from cysteine to phenylalanine. Of the read, only the CDR3 DNA is kept; its 45 bases are in frame from base 1. The germline V gene (reference sequence) sets CDR1 to GTSNPN and CDR2 to SVGIG.